The 8 T cell receptor beta chains reported below all come from one sample, sequenced in a study of cytomegalovirus exposure and HLA in healthy donors. The data were produced by immunoSEQ multiplex PCR, yet TCRdb's version contains in-frame clones alone and is incomplete. The sample shows tens of thousands of clones, around 96% of them seen only once. Material for sequencing was PBMCs. These receptors all come from a man in his late teens or twenties in good health and CMV-seropositive.

This chain links TRBV29-1 with TRBJ2-1, with 9 bases aligning to TRBD2. Trimming at V came to 3 bases and at J to 8 bases, leaving 8 bases not matched to a gene. The germline gives CDR1 SQVTM, CDR2 ANQGSEA. The CDR3 contains 14 residues. CDR3 bases: TGCAGCGTTGACGGGCGGGAGGGCGTCGATGAGCAGTTCTTC. Protein product: CSVDGREGVDEQFF.

The chain uses TRBV7-2 and TRBJ2-1, with TRBD2 identical over 12 bases. The CDR3 totals 17 residues. J gave up 0 bases and V 5 bases, and 5 bases lay outside the gene matches. Germline CDR1 SGHTA, CDR2 FQGNSA. CDR3 in DNA: TGTGCCAGCAGCCGTACTAGCGGGAGGAGCTCCTACAATGAGCAGTTCTTC. The encoded protein is CASSRTSGRSSYNEQFF. Combining the CDR3 with reference TRBV7-2 and TRBJ2-1 gives the whole variable domain GAGVSQSPSNKVTEKGKDVELRCDPISGHTALYWYRQSLGQGLEFLIYFQGNSAPDKSGLPSDRFSAERTGGSVSTLTIQRTQQEDSAVYLCASSRTSGRSSYNEQFFGPGTRLTVL.

The chain couples TRBV4-3 to TRBJ2-7; possibly TRBD2 for D (6 bases). Germline assignment: CDR1 LGHNA and CDR2 YSLEER. V lost 0 bases to trimming and J lost 10 bases, with 31 bases between them. This CDR3 contains 19 residues. CDR3 region: CASSQDRYYQSSVHPNQYF. The CDR3 region has the DNA TGCGCCAGCAGCCAAGATCGTTATTACCAGTCTAGCGTACACCCCAACCAGTACTTC.

This clone appeared a few times. This chain links TRBV28 with TRBJ2-7, with a tentative D call TRBD2 (5 bases). CDR3 length: 12 residues. V dropped 2 bases and J dropped 7 bases, with 9 bases sitting between them. Looked up from germline, CDR1 is MDHEN and CDR2 is SYDVKM. CDR3 sequence reads: CASSLGSGEQYF. CDR3 coding DNA: TGTGCCAGCAGTTTAGGGTCGGGGGAGCAGTACTTC.

Note on this clone: The junction does not match germline at one end; this may be a read error. The gene calls are TRBV7-7 and TRBJ2-1; TRBD2 aligns across 14 bases. Per the germline V gene, CDR1 is SSHAT and CDR2 is FNYEAQ (reference sequence). This CDR3 has 19 amino acids. CDR3 amino acids: CASSKLSGTSGRSYNEQFF. The CDR3, as DNA: TGTGCTAGCAGCAAACTCTCGGGGACTAGCGGGAGATCCTACAATGAGCAGTTCTTC. The full variable domain, its missing parts supplied by reference TRBV7-7 and TRBJ2-1, is GAGVSQSPRYKVTKRGQDVTLRCDPISSHATLYWYQQALGQGPEFLTYFNYEAQPDKSGLPSDRFSAERPEGSISTLTIQRTEQRDSAMYRCASSKLSGTSGRSYNEQFFGPGTRLTVL.

The chain joins TRBV5-4 to TRBJ2-7, with 10 bases aligning to TRBD2. The V and J ends lost 0 bases and 5 bases, in that order; junction bases with no gene match: 5. The CDR3 sequence is 15 residues long. CDR1 is SGHNT, CDR2 YYREEE, per germline (reference sequence). Here the CDR3 DNA reads TGTGCCAGCAGCTTGGTAGCGGGGGGTTCTGACGAGCAGTACTTC. It translates to CASSLVAGGSDEQYF.

This clone showed up just a few times. V and J are TRBV10-2 and TRBJ2-2; TRBD2 matches at 11 bases. The CDR3 runs to 15 residues. V gave up 6 bases and J gave up 5 bases; unmatched junction bases: 5. The germline gives CDR1 WSHSY, CDR2 SAAADI. This chain's CDR3 is CASRVAGGGTGELFF. As DNA, the CDR3 is TGCGCCAGCAGGGTAGCGGGGGGGGGAACCGGGGAGCTGTTTTTT.

The J gene is TRBJ2-7, the V gene TRBV6-1; 7 bases line up with TRBD1. Germline values: CDR1 MNHNS, CDR2 SASEGT. The CDR3 covers 13 residues. The junction had 8 bases not matched to a gene; V was cut back by 7 bases and J by 5 bases. Here the CDR3 reads CASTYIGGNEQYF. CDR3 bases: TGTGCCAGCACCTACATAGGGGGCAACGAGCAGTACTTC.